This T cell receptor (beta chain) was captured in a study of regulatory T cells in long-lasting Graves disease. About this clonotype: Antigen unknown.

Sequencing libraries for TCR beta were prepared with iRepertoire HTBI primers and Arm-PCR of CDR3 regions. TCRdb re-called the multiplex PCR reads with MiXCR, one entry per CDR3 protein. This table has 350,000 to 450,000 distinct CDR3 sequences, roughly a sixth appearing once. Time point in this sample: newly diagnosed GD, antithyroid drugs for less than 3 months. PBMC RNA served as the TCR library source. Xi'an, China, was home to the endocrinology department that provided patients. The study's findings and limits: Those with persistent Graves' had less TCR diversity than newly diagnosed patients.

This sample was shared with a second study, whose subject was T cells in Graves' hyperthyroidism and ophthalmopathy. In that study: Primed by the HTBI set, a first-round RT-PCR was run on the TCR CDR3.

Sample: peripheral blood mononuclear cells (PBMCs), taken at new diagnosis, from a patient treated with antithyroid drugs. The TCR comes from a man aged 40-49 years with Graves disease.

CDR3 nucleotides: TGTGCCAGCAGTTCGGGGAAGATGGGGCAGGAGTGGAATGAGCAGTTCTTC. The encoded protein is CASSSGKMGQEWNEQFF. This chain uses TRBV12-3 or TRBV12-4 with TRBJ2-1; D assignment may be TRBD1 or TRBD2 (5 bases each). Trimming pared 4 bases from V and 7 bases from J, leaving 23 bases between. The CDR3 contains 17 residues.